This record looks at one TCR beta chain sequence and its context. Its antigen is as yet unknown. The table came from immunoSEQ multiplex PCR; TCRdb's copy has only in-frame clones and leaves some out. Of approximately 74,000 clones in the sample, 90% were seen once. This specimen belongs to a study of OX40 agonist ivuxolimab in advanced cancers. Study details: Age averaged about 60 years (range roughly 23 to 85), and 70% to 85% were male. Study results and caveats: On average, a greater number of expanded clones characterised CD8+ T cells relative to CD4+. Both CD4+ and CD8+ T cell populations in blood had undergone clonal expansion by week 6 at 0.1 to 3.0 mg/kg. At 0.1-3.0 mg/kg, partial responders had clonal expansion among the lowest observed.

The germline V gene encodes CDR1 MNHNS and CDR2 SASEGT. CDR3 length: 15 residues. V lost 4 bases, J lost 4 bases, and 16 bases lay in between. The rearrangement links TRBV6-1 to TRBJ1-2, with D unresolved. The sequenced sample was CD4+ or CD8+ T cells sorted from blood, obtained in a trial of the OX40 agonist ivuxolimab. The sequence was collected from an adult with an advanced solid tumor such as melanoma, head and neck, liver or kidney cancer. CDR3 DNA sequence: TGTGCCAGCAGTGCATTTGGACCGCGGGGCTATGGCTACACCTTC. This gives the protein CASSAFGPRGYGYTF.